This is a list of T cell receptor beta chains from one sample in a study of CD8 T cells in ankylosing spondylitis. Each CDR3 protein is one row after TCRdb ran MiXCR on the 5' RACE reads. The sample has about 160,000 distinct CDR3 sequences, approximately 10% seen once. Sequences were obtained from blood, either unsorted or a sorted T cell fraction (not recorded which). These receptors all come from a female donor with ankylosing spondylitis or in good health (not recorded which). Both conserved end residues are part of each CDR3. The order of the fields is clone size, D gene, J gene, V gene, CDR3 protein, CDR3 DNA. A D gene is named only where the DNA matches it firmly. Rows may omit the clone size; those that give it use once, few, many or a size class.

>many|TRBD2|TRBJ2-7|TRBV29-1
CSVRTSGTSYEQYF
TGCAGCGTTAGGACTAGCGGAACCTCCTACGAGCAGTACTTC
>-|TRBD2|TRBJ2-1|TRBV20-1
CSGGTTPYNEQFF
TGCAGTGGGGGGACTACTCCCTACAATGAGCAGTTCTTC
>few|TRBD2|TRBJ2-5|TRBV27
CASSLLAGGVGQETQYF
TGTGCCAGCAGTTTATTAGCGGGAGGAGTAGGGCAAGAGACCCAGTACTTC
>few|TRBD2|TRBJ2-2|TRBV7-6
CASSSGLAGGTGELFF
TGTGCCAGCAGCTCCGGACTAGCGGGAGGGACCGGGGAGCTGTTTTTT
>few|-|TRBJ2-7|TRBV28
CASSQVLSPYEQYF
TGTGCCAGCAGCCAGGTTTTGAGCCCCTACGAGCAGTACTTC
>few|-|TRBJ2-5|TRBV4-3
CASSLLGAGSQETQYF
TGCGCCAGCAGCCTCCTCGGGGCGGGATCCCAAGAGACTCAGTACTTC
>many|-|TRBJ1-2|TRBV30
CAWTANSGGYTF
TGTGCCTGGACAGCGAATTCCGGCGGCTACACCTTC
>-|-|TRBJ2-7|TRBV5-5
CASSSRELKEQYF
TGTGCCAGCAGCTCCAGGGAGCTGAAAGAGCAGTACTTC
>few|TRBD1|TRBJ2-7|TRBV2
CASIGQGWDGQYF
TGTGCCAGCATCGGACAGGGCTGGGACGGGCAGTACTTC
>-|-|TRBJ2-6|TRBV7-8
CASSLARTAEGANVLTF
TGTGCCAGCAGCTTAGCCAGGACCGCTGAGGGGGCCAACGTCCTGACTTTC
>few|TRBD2|TRBJ2-1|TRBV20-1
CSAIQTPRTSDNEQFF
TGCAGTGCTATCCAAACCCCCCGGACTAGCGACAATGAGCAGTTCTTC
>-|TRBD2|TRBJ2-7|TRBV2
CASSEGTSEEWTYEQYF
TGTGCCAGCAGTGAAGGGACTAGCGAGGAGTGGACCTACGAGCAGTACTTC
>-|TRBD1|TRBJ2-7|TRBV7-6
CASSRRDRVDEQYF
TGTGCCAGCAGCCGGCGGGACAGGGTCGACGAGCAGTACTTC
>many|TRBD2|TRBJ2-1|TRBV24-1
CATSDARREVGEQFF
TGTGCCACCAGTGACGCGCGACGGGAGGTTGGTGAGCAGTTCTTC
>few|-|TRBJ1-1|TRBV6-2/TRBV6-3
CASSYSNWGEAFF
TGTGCCAGCAGTTACTCGAATTGGGGTGAAGCTTTCTTT
>many|-|TRBJ1-1|TRBV7-9
CASTLIGGGNTEAFF
TGTGCCAGCACCCTTATCGGCGGCGGGAACACTGAAGCTTTCTTT
>-|TRBD1|TRBJ2-7|TRBV5-1
CASSLGGQEQYF
TGCGCCAGCAGCTTAGGGGGCCAAGAGCAGTACTTC
>many|-|TRBJ2-3|TRBV7-2
CASSLGGGSSTDTQYF
TGTGCCAGCAGCTTAGGAGGAGGGAGTAGCACAGATACGCAGTATTTT
>-|-|TRBJ2-6|TRBV10-3
CAIRDRSRVEGANVLTF
TGTGCCATCAGAGACAGATCCCGAGTTGAGGGGGCCAACGTCCTGACTTTC
>few|-|TRBJ2-3|TRBV13
CASSTGTLFSTDTQYF
TGTGCCAGCAGCACCGGGACTTTATTTTCCACAGATACGCAGTATTTT
>few|-|TRBJ1-4|TRBV10-3
CAISEGGEKLFF
TGTGCCATCAGTGAGGGGGGTGAAAAACTGTTTTTT
>-|-|TRBJ1-2|TRBV28
CASRTYRLDMGQRYTF
TGTGCCAGCAGGACTTACAGACTGGACATGGGTCAGCGCTACACCTTC
>-|-|TRBJ2-5|TRBV4-1
CASSQSGGSQETQYF
TGCGCCAGCAGCCAAAGTGGGGGCAGCCAAGAGACCCAGTACTTC
>few|-|TRBJ1-2|TRBV29-1
CSAMDSSNYGYTF
TGCAGCGCCATGGACAGTTCTAACTATGGCTACACCTTC
>few|-|TRBJ2-7|TRBV7-8
CASSSRDSEPYEQYF
TGTGCCAGCAGCTCGCGGGACAGTGAACCTTACGAGCAGTACTTC